Each of the 10 T cell receptor beta chains below was sequenced from the same sample in a study of cytomegalovirus exposure and HLA in healthy donors. In the PCR, 60 Vbeta and 13 Jbeta primers were used. TCRdb keeps only in-frame clones here, not all; method: immunoSEQ multiplex PCR. The sample includes 100,000 to 150,000 clones, less than 80% of them seen just once. The specimen sequenced was PBMCs. These receptors all come from a man aged 45 to 65 in good health and CMV-seronegative.

The chain carries TRBV11-2 and TRBJ1-2; 9 positions match TRBD1. This CDR3 has 14 amino acids. Germline assignment: CDR1 SGHAT and CDR2 FQNNGV. V shed 6 bases and J 4 bases; nucleotides not matched to a gene: 6. As DNA, the CDR3 is TGTGCCAGCAGAGACAGGGGGGGACGCTATGGCTACACCTTC. Protein sequence: CASRDRGGRYGYTF.

This rearrangement joins TRBV6-5 to TRBJ1-1; D not certain. V was clipped by 6 bases and J by 3 bases, with 8 bases between them. The CDR3 loop spans 12 amino acids. In germline, CDR1 is MNHEY, CDR2 SVGAGI. CDR3 in amino acids: CASSGSDTEAFF. The CDR3 DNA reads as TGTGCCAGCAGCGGCAGCGACACTGAAGCTTTCTTT.

The rearrangement joins TRBV4-1 to TRBJ2-5; TRBD1 aligns across 9 bases. The V segment lost 4 bases and the J segment 5 bases; nucleotides outside the gene matches: 8. The length of the CDR3 is 15 residues. The germline CDR1 and CDR2 sequences are MGHRA and YSYEKL. CDR3 loop: CASSRRQGVRETQYF. CDR3 DNA sequence: TGCGCCAGCAGCCGCAGACAGGGGGTTCGGGAGACCCAGTACTTC.

This chain connects TRBV18 to TRBJ2-7, with D possibly matching TRBD2 (5 bases). V gave up 3 bases and J gave up 5 bases, with 5 bases separating them. Germline assignment: CDR1 KGHSH and CDR2 LQKENI. CDR3 length: 11 residues. Here the CDR3 reads CASSPGDEQYV. The CDR3 nucleotides are TGTGCCAGCTCACCGGGAGACGAGCAGTACGTC.

CDR3 in amino acids: CASSWDRGVRETQYF. The CDR3 DNA follows: TGTGCCAGCAGCTGGGACAGGGGAGTTAGAGAGACCCAGTACTTC. The rearrangement links TRBV5-4 to TRBJ2-5, with 10 bases lining up with TRBD1. The trim removed 3 bases at V and 4 bases at J, leaving 6 bases unmatched. Germline V CDR1 and CDR2: SGHNT, YYREEE (reference sequence). CDR3 length: 15 amino acids.

This sequence joins TRBV7-2 and TRBJ2-7; 15 bases match TRBD2. This CDR3 region has 18 residues. The V gene end was trimmed by 1 base and the J gene end by 2 bases; junction bases not matched to a gene: 6. CDR1 and CDR2 from the germline V gene are SGHTA and FQGNSA. Written as DNA, the CDR3 is TGTGCCAGCAGCTTAGGGACTAGCGGGGGGGGGACCCCCTACGAGCAGTACTTC. It encodes CASSLGTSGGGTPYEQYF.

This chain links TRBV5-1 with TRBJ1-3; D not certain. CDR1 is SGHRS and CDR2 is YFSETQ in the germline V gene. V lost 0 bases, J lost 0 bases, and 7 bases lay in between. This CDR3 region has 15 residues. CDR3 amino acids: CASSLDSLSGNTIYF. The CDR3 DNA follows: TGCGCCAGCAGCTTGGATTCCCTCTCTGGAAACACCATATATTTT.

This chain uses TRBV15 with TRBJ1-1; D is unresolved. V lost 0 bases to trimming and J lost 0 bases, with 11 bases between them. The germline gives CDR1 LNHNV, CDR2 YYDKDF (reference sequence). The CDR3 is made up of 16 amino acids. The CDR3 DNA reads TGTGCCACCAGCAGAGATTTATCAGAAATGAACACTGAAGCTTTCTTT. It codes for CATSRDLSEMNTEAFF.

The V gene is TRBV19, the J gene TRBJ1-2; 7 bases fit TRBD1. Per the germline V gene, CDR1 is LNHDA and CDR2 is SQIVND (reference sequence). This CDR3 comprises 12 residues. The J segment lost 3 bases and the V segment lost 10 bases, leaving 5 bases of the junction unmatched. The DNA for the CDR3 is TGTGCCACCTTTGGACAGGACTATGGCTACACCTTC. Translation: CATFGQDYGYTF.

The rearrangement links TRBV5-6 to TRBJ1-4; possibly TRBD1 for D (6 bases). The length of the CDR3 is 16 residues. The V end was cut by 1 base, the J end by 4 bases, with 14 bases between. The germline CDR1 and CDR2 sequences are SGHDT and YYEEEE. CDR3 region: CASSLLPGAFNEKLFF. CDR3 nucleotides: TGTGCCAGCAGCTTGCTCCCAGGGGCCTTTAATGAAAAACTGTTTTTT.